This TCR beta chain was retrieved from a study of T cell changes during pregnancy in multiple sclerosis. Germline CDR1 SNHLY, CDR2 FYNNEI. The CDR3 totals 17 residues. V lost 2 bases and J lost 4; bases outside the gene matches: 8. The data were produced by immunoSEQ multiplex PCR, yet TCRdb's version contains in-frame clones alone and is incomplete. The table lists about 80,000 clones, around 92% of them singletons. The chain links TRBV2 to TRBJ1-6, with 7 bases aligning to TRBD1. This TCR was recovered from a female donor with multiple sclerosis, enrolled in a pregnancy study. The specimen was peripheral blood, collected before pregnancy. CDR3 protein: CASSESAGGDYNSPLHF. CDR3 coding DNA: TGTGCCAGCAGTGAATCGGCAGGGGGAGATTATAATTCACCCCTCCACTTT.